The next 10 T cell receptor beta chains were all read from a single sample in a study of T cells in Graves' hyperthyroidism and ophthalmopathy. The TCR beta CDR3 regions underwent amplification using RNA transcripts as the source. An initial round of RT-PCR targeting the TCR CDR3 relied on the HTBI primer set. TCRdb processed the multiplex PCR reads anew with MiXCR; each CDR3 protein has one entry. In the table there are around 400,000 distinct CDR3 sequences, 15% to 19% of which are singletons. The sequenced sample consisted of blood. These receptors came from a woman younger than 35 with Graves' hyperthyroidism that later progressed to Graves' ophthalmopathy.

This clonotype has more than one count but fewer than ten. Since a much larger clone is just one base distant, this may be a read error. The CDR3 carries no conserved terminal phenylalanine or tryptophan, so it likely arises from a read error. The chain employs TRBV10-3 and TRBJ2-3; 9 positions match TRBD2. From germline, CDR1 is ENHRY and CDR2 SYGVKD. CDR3 size: 15 residues. The V segment lost 6 bases and the J segment 3 bases; nucleotides outside the gene matches: 7. The CDR3 sequence: CAIRAIAGATDTQYL. CDR3 bases: TGTGCCATCAGGGCGATAGCGGGAGCGACAGATACGCAGTATCTT.

This clonotype was recorded many times. This rearrangement joins TRBV2 to TRBJ1-5; no definite D call. CDR1 SNHLY and CDR2 FYNNEI come from the germline V gene. CDR3 length: 14 residues. V shed 2 bases and J shed 0 bases, with 5 bases lying between them. The CDR3 loop is CASSETVSNQPQHF. The CDR3 nucleotides read TGTGCCAGCAGTGAAACAGTTAGCAATCAGCCCCAGCATTTT.

This clonotype was counted ten times or more. The V gene is TRBV15, the J gene TRBJ1-2; D is ambiguous. V was shortened by 1 base and J by 4 bases, with 13 bases between the two germline ends. CDR1 LNHNV and CDR2 YYDKDF come from the germline V gene (reference sequence). The CDR3 runs 15 residues. The CDR3 is CATSRATNVPYGYTF. The DNA for the CDR3 is TGTGCCACCAGCAGAGCCACCAACGTCCCCTATGGCTACACCTTC.

This clonotype was detected many times. The CDR3 protein is CASSVSSGETQYF. CDR3 nucleotides: TGTGCCAGCAGCGTATCTAGCGGGGAGACCCAGTACTTC. The J gene is TRBJ2-5, the V gene TRBV9; 8 nucleotides line up with TRBD2. Trimming at V came to 1 base and at J to 5 bases, leaving 1 base not matched to a gene. This CDR3 is 13 amino acids long. Per germline, CDR1 SGDLS and CDR2 YYNGEE.

The V call is TRBV20-1, the J call TRBJ2-7; the D gene could be TRBD1 or TRBD2 (6 bases each). The CDR3 has 11 amino acids. V gave up 6 bases and J gave up 7 bases, with 13 bases separating them. Germline lookup yields CDR1 DFQATT and CDR2 SNEGSKA (reference sequence). CDR3 region: CSAPGGREQYF. The CDR3 region has the DNA TGCAGTGCCCCCGGGGGCAGGGAGCAGTACTTC.

This clonotype came up many times. The chain couples TRBV12-3 or TRBV12-4 to TRBJ1-1, with D possibly being TRBD1 (5 bases). V was trimmed by 7 bases and J by 6 bases, leaving 18 bases between them. The CDR3 contains 14 residues. For the CDR3, the DNA is TGTGCCAGCACACGGGACGGCGCGGTGGCTGAAGCTTTCTTT. This codes for CASTRDGAVAEAFF.

This clonotype came up many times. The V call is TRBV19, the J call TRBJ2-3; D not certain. V lost 6 bases, J lost 0 bases, and 13 bases lay in between. Germline-derived CDR1 and CDR2 are LNHDA and SQIVND (reference sequence). There are 15 residues in the CDR3. The CDR3 region has the DNA TGTGCCAGTAGCCTACGGTTTGCTAGCACAGATACGCAGTATTTT. Its protein is CASSLRFASTDTQYF.

This clonotype was detected only a few times. The rearrangement uses TRBV28 and TRBJ2-5, with 7 bases aligning to TRBD2. CDR3 size: 14 residues. Germline trimming cut 3 bases from V and 3 bases from J; bases unmatched to any gene: 4. Germline lookup yields CDR1 MDHEN and CDR2 SYDVKM. CDR3 coding DNA: TGTGCCAGCAGTTTTGTGGGGGGGAAAGAGACCCAGTACTTC. It encodes CASSFVGGKETQYF.

This clonotype was seen many times. The chain links TRBV20-1 to TRBJ1-6; D ambiguous. The ends were cut back, 6 bases at V and 9 bases at J, with 21 bases in the middle. CDR3 length equals 15 residues. The V gene's germline CDR1 is DFQATT and CDR2 SNEGSKA (reference sequence). The CDR3 reads CSAAGRGTGVSPLHF. In nucleotides, the CDR3 is TGCAGTGCAGCAGGACGTGGAACCGGGGTTTCACCCCTCCACTTT.

The sample holds many counts of this clonotype. The V and J genes are TRBV20-1 and TRBJ2-7; 7 bases line up with TRBD1. Germline V lookup: CDR1 DFQATT, CDR2 SNEGSKA (reference sequence). This CDR3 region has 13 residues. V gave up 3 bases and J gave up 1 base; unmatched junction bases: 3. The CDR3 nucleotides read TGCAGTGCTAGGGCAGGGGGATCCTACGAGCAGTACTTC. It yields the protein CSARAGGSYEQYF.